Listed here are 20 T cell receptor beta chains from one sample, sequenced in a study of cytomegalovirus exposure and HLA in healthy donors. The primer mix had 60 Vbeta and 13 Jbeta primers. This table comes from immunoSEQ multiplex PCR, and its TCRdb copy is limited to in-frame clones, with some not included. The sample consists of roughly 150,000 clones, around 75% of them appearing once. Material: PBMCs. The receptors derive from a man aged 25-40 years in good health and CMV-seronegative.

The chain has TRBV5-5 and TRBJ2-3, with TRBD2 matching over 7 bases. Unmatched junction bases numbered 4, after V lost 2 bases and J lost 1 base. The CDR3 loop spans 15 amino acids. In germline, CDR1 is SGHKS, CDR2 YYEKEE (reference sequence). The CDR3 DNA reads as TGTGCCAGCAGCTTTTTGGCGGGGGGCACAGATACGCAGTATTTT. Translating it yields CASSFLAGGTDTQYF.

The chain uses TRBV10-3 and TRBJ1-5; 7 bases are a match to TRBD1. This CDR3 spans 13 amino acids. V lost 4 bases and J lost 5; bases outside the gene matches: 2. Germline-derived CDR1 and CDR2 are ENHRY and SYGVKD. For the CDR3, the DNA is TGTGCCATCAGTGTCGACAGGGATCAGCCCCAGCATTTT. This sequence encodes CAISVDRDQPQHF.

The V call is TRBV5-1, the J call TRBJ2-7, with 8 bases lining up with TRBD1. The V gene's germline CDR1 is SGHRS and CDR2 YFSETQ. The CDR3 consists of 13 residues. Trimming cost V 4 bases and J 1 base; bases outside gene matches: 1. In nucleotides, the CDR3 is TGCGCCAGCAGCCGGGACAGGTCCTACGAGCAGTACTTC. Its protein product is CASSRDRSYEQYF.

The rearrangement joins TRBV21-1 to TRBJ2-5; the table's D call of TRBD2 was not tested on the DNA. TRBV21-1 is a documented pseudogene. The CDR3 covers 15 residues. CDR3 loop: CASSKLGLGSETQYF. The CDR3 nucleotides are TGTGCCAGCAGCAAATTGGGACTAGGATCTGAGACCCAGTACTTC.

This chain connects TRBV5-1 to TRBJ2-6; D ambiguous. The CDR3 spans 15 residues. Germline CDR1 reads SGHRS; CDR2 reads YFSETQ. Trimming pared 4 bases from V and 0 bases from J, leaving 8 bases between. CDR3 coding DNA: TGCGCCAGCAGCCCCGACACCTCTGGGGCCAACGTCCTGACTTTC. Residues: CASSPDTSGANVLTF.

The CDR3 DNA follows: TGTGCCAGTAGGCGTGGGGCAGGGGTAGACTATGGCTACACCTTC. This gives the protein CASRRGAGVDYGYTF. The chain couples TRBV19 to TRBJ1-2; TRBD1 is a possible D gene (6 bases). CDR1 is LNHDA, CDR2 SQIVND, per germline (reference sequence). The CDR3 spans 15 residues. V gave up 6 bases and J gave up 3 bases, with 17 bases separating them.

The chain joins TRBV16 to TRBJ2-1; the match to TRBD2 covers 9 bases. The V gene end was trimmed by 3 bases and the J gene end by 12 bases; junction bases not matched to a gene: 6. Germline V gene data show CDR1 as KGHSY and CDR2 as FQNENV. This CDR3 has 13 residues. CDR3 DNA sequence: TGTGCCAGCAGCCAGGCGGAAGCGGGAGGGCAGTTCTTC. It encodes CASSQAEAGGQFF.

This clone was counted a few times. The DNA for the CDR3 is TGTGCCATAGGGGAGGGGGTAGACATTCAGTACTTC. Its protein is CAIGEGVDIQYF. The rearrangement uses TRBV7-9 and TRBJ2-4; a weak D match, TRBD2 (7 bases). Germline V CDR1 and CDR2: SEHNR, FQNEAQ (reference sequence). The CDR3 runs to 12 residues. Trimming removed 10 bases from V and 8 bases from J, with 15 bases in between.

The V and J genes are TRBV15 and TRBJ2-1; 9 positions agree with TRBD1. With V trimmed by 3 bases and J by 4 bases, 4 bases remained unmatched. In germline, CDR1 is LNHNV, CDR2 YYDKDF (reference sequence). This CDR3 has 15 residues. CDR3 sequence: CATSRPGQGYNEQFF. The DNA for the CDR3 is TGTGCCACCAGCAGGCCGGGACAGGGATACAATGAGCAGTTCTTC.

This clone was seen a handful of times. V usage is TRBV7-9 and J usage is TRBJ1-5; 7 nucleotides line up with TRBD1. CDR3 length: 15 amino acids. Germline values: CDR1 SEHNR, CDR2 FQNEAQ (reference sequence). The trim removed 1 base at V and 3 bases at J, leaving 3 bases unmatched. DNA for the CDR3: TGTGCCAGCAGCTTAGGGGGGACAGACAATCAGCCCCAGCATTTT. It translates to CASSLGGTDNQPQHF.

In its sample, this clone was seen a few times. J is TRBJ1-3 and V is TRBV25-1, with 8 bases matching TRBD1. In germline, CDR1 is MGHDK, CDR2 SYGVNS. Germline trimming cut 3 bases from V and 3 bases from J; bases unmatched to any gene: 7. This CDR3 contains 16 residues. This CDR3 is CASSESGGASGNTIYF. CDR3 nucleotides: TGTGCCAGCAGTGAGTCAGGGGGCGCGAGTGGAAACACCATATATTTT.

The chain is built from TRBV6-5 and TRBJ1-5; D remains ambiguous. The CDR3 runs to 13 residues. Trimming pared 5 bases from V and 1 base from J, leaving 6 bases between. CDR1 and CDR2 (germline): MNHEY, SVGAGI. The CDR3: CASSRGSNQPQHF. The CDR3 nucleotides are TGTGCCAGCAGTCGGGGAAGCAATCAGCCCCAGCATTTT.

CDR3 nucleotide sequence: TGTGCCAGCAGTACACGGGACAGGGGACTGCACGAGCAGTACTTC. The encoded protein is CASSTRDRGLHEQYF. The V call is TRBV27, the J call TRBJ2-7; the match to TRBD1 covers 10 bases. Germline loops: CDR1 MNHEY, CDR2 SMNVEV (reference sequence). The V segment lost 5 bases and the J segment 5 bases; nucleotides outside the gene matches: 9. The CDR3 is 15 amino acids.

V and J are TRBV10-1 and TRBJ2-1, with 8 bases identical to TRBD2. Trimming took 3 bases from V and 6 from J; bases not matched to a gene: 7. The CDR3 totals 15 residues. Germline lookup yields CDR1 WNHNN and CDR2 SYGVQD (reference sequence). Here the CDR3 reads CASSDYLAGSNEQFF. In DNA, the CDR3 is TGCGCCAGCAGTGATTACCTAGCGGGCTCCAATGAGCAGTTCTTC.

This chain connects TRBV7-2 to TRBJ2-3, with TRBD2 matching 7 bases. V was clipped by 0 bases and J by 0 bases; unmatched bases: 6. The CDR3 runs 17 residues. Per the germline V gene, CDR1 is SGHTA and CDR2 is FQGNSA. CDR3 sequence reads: CASSLASSSGSTDTQYF. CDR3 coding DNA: TGTGCCAGCAGCTTAGCCTCGAGTAGCGGGAGCACAGATACGCAGTATTTT.

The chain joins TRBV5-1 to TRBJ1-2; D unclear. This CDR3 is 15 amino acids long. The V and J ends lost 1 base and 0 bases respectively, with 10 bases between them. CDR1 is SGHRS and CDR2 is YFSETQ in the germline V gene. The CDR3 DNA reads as TGCGCCAGCAGCTTGTCCCTTTCCGCTAACTATGGCTACACCTTC. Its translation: CASSLSLSANYGYTF.

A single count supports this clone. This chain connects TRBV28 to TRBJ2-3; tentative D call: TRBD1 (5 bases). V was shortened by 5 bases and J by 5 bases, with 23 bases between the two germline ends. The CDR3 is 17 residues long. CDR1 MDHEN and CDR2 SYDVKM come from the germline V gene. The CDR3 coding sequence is TGTGCCAGCAGTGCCCTCTTCGGGCAGGGTGGGATAGATACGCAGTATTTT. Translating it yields CASSALFGQGGIDTQYF.

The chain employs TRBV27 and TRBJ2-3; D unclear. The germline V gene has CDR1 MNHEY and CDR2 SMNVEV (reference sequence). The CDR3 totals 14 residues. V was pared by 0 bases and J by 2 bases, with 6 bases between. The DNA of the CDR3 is TGTGCCAGCAGTTTATCCCTTCTCACAGATACGCAGTATTTT. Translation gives CASSLSLLTDTQYF.

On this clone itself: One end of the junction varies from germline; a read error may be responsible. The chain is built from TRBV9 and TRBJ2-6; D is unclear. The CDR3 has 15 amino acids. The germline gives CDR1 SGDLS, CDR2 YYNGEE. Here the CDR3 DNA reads TGTGCCAGCAGCGTAATGACCATCGGAGCCAACGGCCTGACTTTC. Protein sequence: CASSVMTIGANGLTF.

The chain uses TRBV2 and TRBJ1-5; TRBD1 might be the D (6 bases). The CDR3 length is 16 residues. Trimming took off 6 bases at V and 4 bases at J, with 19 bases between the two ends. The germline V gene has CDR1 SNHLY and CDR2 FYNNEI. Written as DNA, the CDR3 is TGTGCCAGCAGCACACGGACAGCTCAACTAAATCAGCCCCAGCATTTT. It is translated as CASSTRTAQLNQPQHF.